The rows below give T cell receptor beta chains drawn from one sample of a study of cytomegalovirus exposure and HLA in healthy donors. Sequenced by immunoSEQ multiplex PCR; TCRdb stores in-frame clones only, minus some. The sample holds some 140,000 clones, about 80% seen once. The sample was PBMCs. The receptor set was obtained from a man aged 25 to 40 in good health and CMV-seropositive. Each CDR3 is given with its conserved first and last residue. The D gene is left open where the match is weak. The size of a clone is reported for some rows only, either as once, few or many, or as a class for expanded clones.

clone_size,v_call,j_call,d_call,cdr3_nt,cdr3_aa
-,TRBV14,TRBJ1-2,TRBD1,TGTGCCAGCAGACCAAACAGGGGGCCACTAATCGCCTTTAACTATGGCTACACCTTC,CASRPNRGPLIAFNYGYTF
-,TRBV9,TRBJ1-2,TRBD1,TGTGCCAAGCGCCGATGGGGACAGGGATATGGCTACACCTTC,CAKRRWGQGYGYTF
-,TRBV9,TRBJ2-7,-,TGTGCCAGCAGCGTACCCCAACAGGCCTACGAGCAGTACTTC,CASSVPQQAYEQYF
few,TRBV2,TRBJ1-4,TRBD1,TGTGCCAGCAGTGTAAGACAGGGAAGGGTTGAAAAACTGTTTTTT,CASSVRQGRVEKLFF
few,TRBV6-1,TRBJ2-1,-,TGTGCCTCTAGGGGGACCTACAATGAGCAGTTCTTC,CASRGTYNEQFF
-,TRBV7-2,TRBJ2-7,-,TGTGCCAGCAGCCCCCGGACCGGAGGCTCCTACGAGCAGTACTTC,CASSPRTGGSYEQYF
-,TRBV4-2,TRBJ2-5,TRBD2,TGTGCCAGCAGCCAGATGGGGGGGGAGACCCAGTACTTC,CASSQMGGETQYF
-,TRBV7-2,TRBJ1-1,TRBD1,TGTGCCAGCAGCCGTCCGGGACAGGGTGAAGCTTTCTTT,CASSRPGQGEAFF
-,TRBV4-2,TRBJ2-7,TRBD2,TGTGCCAGCAGCCAAGATATAGCGGGGGGCTACGAGCAGTACTTC,CASSQDIAGGYEQYF
-,TRBV11-2,TRBJ2-7,-,TGTGCCAGCAGCCCCGACAGGAAGCAGTACTTC,CASSPDRKQYF
-,TRBV29-1,TRBJ1-6,-,TGCAGCGTTGTTTTTAGGGTCTTGGCAGGGTATAATTCACCCCTCCACTTT,CSVVFRVLAGYNSPLHF
few,TRBV10-3,TRBJ1-2,-,TGTGCCATCAGTGGGGCGGGAGGACGCTACACCTTC,CAISGAGGRYTF
once,TRBV19,TRBJ2-3,TRBD1,TGTGCCAGTAGTATCTGGTCCAGGGGGCCGGATACGCAGTATTTT,CASSIWSRGPDTQYF
-,TRBV5-6,TRBJ1-6,TRBD1,TGTGCCAGCGGGACAGGGGTTTCACCCCTCCACTTT,CASGTGVSPLHF
-,TRBV21-1,TRBJ2-4,-,TGTGCCAGCAGCAAAGGAAAAGGCGGGACCCCCCCTACCCGAGCCAAAAACATTCAGTACTTC,CASSKGKGGTPPTRAKNIQYF
-,TRBV9,TRBJ1-1,TRBD1,TGTGCCAGCAGCGGGGACAGGGGACCGACACGGGAAGCTTTCTTT,CASSGDRGPTREAFF
-,TRBV27,TRBJ2-3,TRBD1,TGTGCCAGCAGCCGATCCTGGGGGGACAGGGGCACAGATACGCAGTATTTT,CASSRSWGDRGTDTQYF
-,TRBV5-1,TRBJ2-3,TRBD2,TGCGCCAGCAGCATCGGGACTAGCGGGAGCATCACAGATACGCAGTATTTT,CASSIGTSGSITDTQYF
-,TRBV27,TRBJ1-4,-,TGTGCCAGCAGTTTAAACCTTGGCGAAAAACTGTTTTTT,CASSLNLGEKLFF
-,TRBV15,TRBJ2-7,TRBD1,TGTGCCACCAGCAGGGCCGGGGCAGGGGGTTCCTACGAGCAGTACTTC,CATSRAGAGGSYEQYF
-,TRBV28,TRBJ2-7,-,TGTGCCAGCGTCGGAGGTGTTGACTACGAGCAGTACTTC,CASVGGVDYEQYF
-,TRBV6-5,TRBJ2-3,TRBD2,TGTGCCACCCTAGCGGGGGGCACAGATACGCAGTATTTT,CATLAGGTDTQYF
-,TRBV30,TRBJ1-5,-,TGTGCCTGGAGTGAGAGGGGCAATCAGCCCCAGCATTTT,CAWSERGNQPQHF
-,TRBV6-1,TRBJ2-7,TRBD1,TGTGCCAGCAGACGGACAGGGCGATCCTACGAGCAGTACTTC,CASRRTGRSYEQYF
-,TRBV27,TRBJ2-5,TRBD1,TGTGCCAGCAGTTCGCGGACAGGGCTGGGGTGGGAGACCCAGTACTTC,CASSSRTGLGWETQYF